A selection of T cell receptor beta chains follows, all from one sample in a study of radiotherapy plus CTLA-4 blockade in lung cancer. Sequenced by immunoSEQ multiplex PCR; TCRdb stores in-frame clones only, minus some. The data show 100,000 or so clones, with about 85% seen just once and more than 14% held by the top ten. Sample: peripheral blood, taken from a patient treated with radiotherapy plus ipilimumab. The receptors were gathered from a human donor with non-small cell lung cancer that progressed on radiotherapy plus ipilimumab. CDR3s include the opening cysteine and the closing phenylalanine or tryptophan. Each record gives: CDR3 DNA, CDR3 protein, D gene, V gene, clone size, J gene. D genes are given only for firm matches. A clone size is listed for some rows: how often the clone was seen (once, few, many), or a class if it is expanded.

DNA: TGTGCCAGCAGTTTAAACACCGGGGAGCTGTTTTTT
CDR3: CASSLNTGELFF
D: .
V: TRBV28
size: once
J: TRBJ2-2

DNA: TGCGCCAGCAGCCAAGAACCGGGGCCCCTACCCTACGAGCAGTACTTC
CDR3: CASSQEPGPLPYEQYF
D: .
V: TRBV4-3
size: once
J: TRBJ2-7

DNA: TGTGCCAGCAGCCCACCGGGACTAGCGGGGGGAAATGAGCAGTTCTTC
CDR3: CASSPPGLAGGNEQFF
D: TRBD2
V: TRBV7-9
size: few
J: TRBJ2-1

DNA: TGTGCCAGCAGCTTTGCGGGCTACGAGCAGTACTTC
CDR3: CASSFAGYEQYF
D: .
V: TRBV11-1
size: .
J: TRBJ2-7

DNA: TGTGCCAGTAGTATCCGGACGGGTCTTAATGAAAAACTGTTTTTT
CDR3: CASSIRTGLNEKLFF
D: .
V: TRBV19
size: .
J: TRBJ1-4

DNA: TGTGCCAGCAGCTCCCCAGGGGATACTGAAGCTTTCTTT
CDR3: CASSSPGDTEAFF
D: .
V: TRBV11-3
size: .
J: TRBJ1-1

DNA: TGTGCCAGCAGCCCCCGCCCGGACACGCGGGAGCAGTACTTC
CDR3: CASSPRPDTREQYF
D: .
V: TRBV7-2
size: .
J: TRBJ2-7

DNA: TGCGCCAGCCGCGGGACAGGGAACACCGGGGAGCTGTTTTTT
CDR3: CASRGTGNTGELFF
D: TRBD1
V: TRBV10-2
size: .
J: TRBJ2-2

DNA: TGTGCCAGCAGCTTGAGGACAGGGATAGAGACCCAGTACTTC
CDR3: CASSLRTGIETQYF
D: TRBD1
V: TRBV11-3
size: .
J: TRBJ2-5

DNA: TGTGCCAGCAGCCAACCCTTGGGGGGTTCGGACACAGATACGCAGTATTTT
CDR3: CASSQPLGGSDTDTQYF
D: .
V: TRBV4-2
size: .
J: TRBJ2-3

DNA: TGTGCCAGCGGGGGGCAGGGACTCGAGAAACTGTTTTTT
CDR3: CASGGQGLEKLFF
D: .
V: TRBV6-6
size: .
J: TRBJ1-4

DNA: TGTGCCAGTAGACAGGGGAATCAGCCCCAGCATTTT
CDR3: CASRQGNQPQHF
D: TRBD1
V: TRBV19
size: .
J: TRBJ1-5

DNA: TGTGCCAGTAGTATCTTAGGACAGGGACACGGGGAGCTGTTTTTT
CDR3: CASSILGQGHGELFF
D: TRBD1
V: TRBV19
size: .
J: TRBJ2-2

DNA: TGTGCCAGCTCACCCGGGGGGACACGGAAGGAGGGCTACACCTTC
CDR3: CASSPGGTRKEGYTF
D: .
V: TRBV18
size: .
J: TRBJ1-2

DNA: TGTGCCAGTAGTGTCTCCACAGGTACGCAGTATTTT
CDR3: CASSVSTGTQYF
D: .
V: TRBV19
size: .
J: TRBJ2-3

DNA: TGTGCCAGCAGCAAACCCCGGGACAGGGCCCCTGGAAACACCATATATTTT
CDR3: CASSKPRDRAPGNTIYF
D: TRBD1
V: TRBV7-9
size: .
J: TRBJ1-3

DNA: TGTGCCAGCAGCTTGGGAGGACTCCCCTCGGAGCAGTACTTC
CDR3: CASSLGGLPSEQYF
D: .
V: TRBV7-2
size: .
J: TRBJ2-7

DNA: TGTGCCAGCAGCCCGGGACAGGGAGGCAGCAATGAGCAGTTCTTC
CDR3: CASSPGQGGSNEQFF
D: TRBD1
V: TRBV7-7
size: .
J: TRBJ2-1

DNA: TGTGCCAGCAGCCCATCCCAGACTGGAAACACCATATATTTT
CDR3: CASSPSQTGNTIYF
D: .
V: TRBV5-4
size: .
J: TRBJ1-3

DNA: TGTGCCAGCAGTGAATTAAGGGGGCAGCCAAAGACCCAGTACTTC
CDR3: CASSELRGQPKTQYF
D: TRBD1
V: TRBV2
size: .
J: TRBJ2-5

DNA: TGTGCCAGCAGCAGCGGACTGACGGGCACAGATACGCAGTATTTT
CDR3: CASSSGLTGTDTQYF
D: .
V: TRBV5-6
size: .
J: TRBJ2-3

DNA: TGTGCCAGCAGCCGGGGTTTTACTCAGCCCCAGCATTTT
CDR3: CASSRGFTQPQHF
D: .
V: TRBV6-1
size: .
J: TRBJ1-5

DNA: TGTGCCAGCATCACGGGGGCCGGCTCCTACACCTTC
CDR3: CASITGAGSYTF
D: .
V: TRBV2
size: once
J: TRBJ1-2

DNA: TGTGCCAGCAGCTTAGCCGGAAACACCATATATTTT
CDR3: CASSLAGNTIYF
D: .
V: TRBV7-6
size: few
J: TRBJ1-3

DNA: TGCGCCAGCAGCTTGACCCCCGGGGAACCGCAGTATTTT
CDR3: CASSLTPGEPQYF
D: .
V: TRBV5-1
size: few
J: TRBJ2-3

DNA: TGTGCCAGCAGCTTAACTAGCGGGGGGAACTACGAGCAGTACTTC
CDR3: CASSLTSGGNYEQYF
D: TRBD2
V: TRBV7-2
size: .
J: TRBJ2-7

DNA: TGCGCCAGCAGCTTTGCACAGGGGAACACCGGGGAGCTGTTTTTT
CDR3: CASSFAQGNTGELFF
D: .
V: TRBV5-1
size: .
J: TRBJ2-2

DNA: TGTGCCAGCAGCCCCGGATGGGCCGAAATAAGAGATACCCAGTACTTC
CDR3: CASSPGWAEIRDTQYF
D: .
V: TRBV5-6
size: .
J: TRBJ2-5

DNA: TGTGCCAGCAACGATAAACCCGGGACAGCTCTTTTCTACGAGCAGTACTTC
CDR3: CASNDKPGTALFYEQYF
D: TRBD1
V: TRBV5-6
size: .
J: TRBJ2-7